This is a list of T cell receptor beta chains from one sample in a study of CD8+ T cells in alopecia areata. Method: immunoSEQ multiplex PCR; TCRdb's copy keeps in-frame clones and lacks some. The profile shows more than 100,000 clones, about 50% of them singletons. The specimen comprised CD4+ T cells sorted from blood, sampled at week 4, from a patient treated with tofacitinib. These receptor sequences come from a human donor with alopecia areata. The CDR3 runs from the conserved cysteine through the conserved F or W. A D gene is named only where the DNA matches it firmly. A row's size may be missing; if present it is once, few, many or a size class.

d_gene: -; j_gene: TRBJ1-2; abundance: few; v_gene: TRBV6-1; CDR3nt: TGTGCCAGCAGTGAAGCAATTCCCGGGCACGGCTATGGCTACACCTTC; CDR3aa: CASSEAIPGHGYGYTF
d_gene: TRBD1; j_gene: TRBJ1-5; abundance: few; v_gene: TRBV28; CDR3nt: TGTGCCAGCAGGGCAGGGGGGCAGCCCCAGCATTTT; CDR3aa: CASRAGGQPQHF
d_gene: TRBD1; j_gene: TRBJ2-7; abundance: -; v_gene: TRBV7-3; CDR3nt: TGTGCCAGCAGCTTCGAACCCGTAACCCGGGACAGGACCTACGAGCAGTACTTC; CDR3aa: CASSFEPVTRDRTYEQYF
d_gene: -; j_gene: TRBJ1-1; abundance: -; v_gene: TRBV30; CDR3nt: TGTGCCTGGAGTTTTGGGGCCACTGAAGCTTTCTTT; CDR3aa: CAWSFGATEAFF
d_gene: TRBD1; j_gene: TRBJ1-4; abundance: -; v_gene: TRBV29-1; CDR3nt: TGCAGCGCAAGGGACAGCCTTAATGAAAAACTGTTTTTT; CDR3aa: CSARDSLNEKLFF
d_gene: -; j_gene: TRBJ1-1; abundance: -; v_gene: TRBV7-9; CDR3nt: TGTGCCAGCAGCCGGAACACTGAAGCTTTCTTT; CDR3aa: CASSRNTEAFF
d_gene: TRBD1; j_gene: TRBJ1-5; abundance: few; v_gene: TRBV29-1; CDR3nt: TGCAGCGCAGGGACAGGGGGCGGCAATCAGCCCCAGCATTTT; CDR3aa: CSAGTGGGNQPQHF
d_gene: TRBD1; j_gene: TRBJ2-3; abundance: few; v_gene: TRBV29-1; CDR3nt: TGCAGCGTCGGGACAGGCGGTCACACAGATACGCAGTATTTT; CDR3aa: CSVGTGGHTDTQYF
d_gene: -; j_gene: TRBJ1-3; abundance: few; v_gene: TRBV5-6; CDR3nt: TGTGCCAGCAGCTCCCGAGTGGCCGCTGGAAACACCATATATTTT; CDR3aa: CASSSRVAAGNTIYF
d_gene: -; j_gene: TRBJ1-1; abundance: few; v_gene: TRBV29-1; CDR3nt: TGCAGCGGCAATTGGGGGCTAAACACTGAAGCTTTCTTT; CDR3aa: CSGNWGLNTEAFF
d_gene: -; j_gene: TRBJ1-1; abundance: few; v_gene: TRBV7-9; CDR3nt: TGTGCCAGCAGCCGCATGGGCCTGAACACTGAAGCTTTCTTT; CDR3aa: CASSRMGLNTEAFF
d_gene: -; j_gene: TRBJ2-7; abundance: many; v_gene: TRBV14; CDR3nt: TGTGCCAGCAGCCAAGGATGGGGGGGGCGCGAGCAGTACTTC; CDR3aa: CASSQGWGGREQYF
d_gene: -; j_gene: TRBJ1-5; abundance: few; v_gene: TRBV30; CDR3nt: TGTGCCTGGAGTCTCGATAGCAATCAGCCCCAGCATTTT; CDR3aa: CAWSLDSNQPQHF
d_gene: TRBD2; j_gene: TRBJ2-7; abundance: -; v_gene: TRBV6-5; CDR3nt: TGTGCCAGCACTTCGGTTGCTAGCGGATCCTACGAGCAGTACTTC; CDR3aa: CASTSVASGSYEQYF
d_gene: TRBD1; j_gene: TRBJ1-2; abundance: -; v_gene: TRBV28; CDR3nt: TGTGCCAGCAGTTTGTGGACAGGGAATAAGCGTAGGGATGGCTACACCTTC; CDR3aa: CASSLWTGNKRRDGYTF
d_gene: -; j_gene: TRBJ2-7; abundance: few; v_gene: TRBV7-9; CDR3nt: TGTGCCAGCAGTACCTTAGTCCAGCCCCATGTAGACTTC; CDR3aa: CASSTLVQPHVDF
d_gene: -; j_gene: TRBJ2-3; abundance: -; v_gene: TRBV29-1; CDR3nt: TGCAGCGTTGGCAGATCTAGCACAGATACGCAGTATTTT; CDR3aa: CSVGRSSTDTQYF
d_gene: -; j_gene: TRBJ2-7; abundance: -; v_gene: TRBV27; CDR3nt: TGTGCCAGCAGCCGGGACGTCTACGAGCAGTACTTC; CDR3aa: CASSRDVYEQYF
d_gene: -; j_gene: TRBJ1-1; abundance: -; v_gene: TRBV29-1; CDR3nt: TGCAGCGTTGAACGGGGAAACATGAACACTGAAGCTTTCTTT; CDR3aa: CSVERGNMNTEAFF
d_gene: -; j_gene: TRBJ2-1; abundance: -; v_gene: TRBV5-6; CDR3nt: TGTGCCAGCAGCTGCCATACGCGTCTGGGTGGGTTTAATGAGCAGTTCTTC; CDR3aa: CASSCHTRLGGFNEQFF
d_gene: TRBD1; j_gene: TRBJ2-4; abundance: -; v_gene: TRBV7-9; CDR3nt: TGTGCCAGCAGCTTGGGACAGGGGGCGGACATTCAGTACTTC; CDR3aa: CASSLGQGADIQYF
d_gene: -; j_gene: TRBJ1-3; abundance: -; v_gene: TRBV30; CDR3nt: TGTGCCTGGAGGGCCTTAGGTCCTGGAAACACCATATATTTT; CDR3aa: CAWRALGPGNTIYF
d_gene: -; j_gene: TRBJ1-2; abundance: -; v_gene: TRBV30; CDR3nt: TGTGCCTGGAGTGTTCAGGGTCGCTATGGCTACACCTTC; CDR3aa: CAWSVQGRYGYTF
d_gene: TRBD1; j_gene: TRBJ2-7; abundance: once; v_gene: TRBV9; CDR3nt: TGTGCCAGCAGCGTAGGCCACGGGACAGGAATCTACGAGCAGTACTTC; CDR3aa: CASSVGHGTGIYEQYF
d_gene: -; j_gene: TRBJ1-1; abundance: -; v_gene: TRBV6-5; CDR3nt: TGTGCCAGCAGTTACGACACGACAGGCCGGAACACTGAAGCTTTCTTT; CDR3aa: CASSYDTTGRNTEAFF
d_gene: TRBD1; j_gene: TRBJ1-2; abundance: few; v_gene: TRBV10-2; CDR3nt: TGCGCCAGCAGGAAGACAGGGGAAGACTATGGCTACACCTTC; CDR3aa: CASRKTGEDYGYTF
d_gene: -; j_gene: TRBJ2-3; abundance: -; v_gene: TRBV5-1; CDR3nt: TGCGCCAGCAGCCTACCCCGGTCCACAGATACGCAGTATTTT; CDR3aa: CASSLPRSTDTQYF
d_gene: TRBD1; j_gene: TRBJ2-5; abundance: -; v_gene: TRBV25-1; CDR3nt: TGTGCCAGCAGTGACCTAGGGGGCGGCGGAGAGACCCAGTACTTC; CDR3aa: CASSDLGGGGETQYF
d_gene: TRBD1; j_gene: TRBJ2-7; abundance: -; v_gene: TRBV27; CDR3nt: TGTGCCAGCAGTTCGCCGTACAGGGGGCGCGGGTCCTACGAGCAGTACTTC; CDR3aa: CASSSPYRGRGSYEQYF
d_gene: -; j_gene: TRBJ2-1; abundance: -; v_gene: TRBV10-3; CDR3nt: TGTGCCACCTGTCTAGGGAGCTCCTACAATGAGCAGTTCTTC; CDR3aa: CATCLGSSYNEQFF
d_gene: TRBD1; j_gene: TRBJ1-5; abundance: -; v_gene: TRBV30; CDR3nt: TGTGCCTGGAGCCGACAGGGGGTACAGCCCCAGCATTTT; CDR3aa: CAWSRQGVQPQHF
d_gene: -; j_gene: TRBJ2-2; abundance: few; v_gene: TRBV6-6; CDR3nt: TGTGCCAGCAGTTACGCCGGGGAGCTGTTTTTT; CDR3aa: CASSYAGELFF
d_gene: -; j_gene: TRBJ2-7; abundance: -; v_gene: TRBV9; CDR3nt: TGTGCCAGCAGCGTAGAGGGCAGCTACGAGCAGTACTTC; CDR3aa: CASSVEGSYEQYF
d_gene: -; j_gene: TRBJ1-1; abundance: few; v_gene: TRBV4-1; CDR3nt: TGCGCCAGCAGACAAGTAGGGGCAGAGAACACTGAAGCTTTCTTT; CDR3aa: CASRQVGAENTEAFF
d_gene: -; j_gene: TRBJ1-1; abundance: -; v_gene: TRBV7-9; CDR3nt: TGTGCCAGCAGCTTTTCGAGAACAGGGATCGCTGAAGCTTTCTTT; CDR3aa: CASSFSRTGIAEAFF
d_gene: -; j_gene: TRBJ1-5; abundance: -; v_gene: TRBV29-1; CDR3nt: TGCAGCGTCGGGGGGCCGGGCAATCAGCCCCAGCATTTT; CDR3aa: CSVGGPGNQPQHF
d_gene: -; j_gene: TRBJ1-1; abundance: few; v_gene: TRBV7-8; CDR3nt: TGTGCCAGCAGCTTACTTAAAACGGTGAACACTGAAGCTTTCTTT; CDR3aa: CASSLLKTVNTEAFF
d_gene: -; j_gene: TRBJ2-4; abundance: few; v_gene: TRBV29-1; CDR3nt: TGCAGCGTTGATGGGGGGCGCGGGGGCAAAAACATTCAGTACTTC; CDR3aa: CSVDGGRGGKNIQYF
d_gene: -; j_gene: TRBJ2-1; abundance: -; v_gene: TRBV23-1; CDR3nt: TGCGCCAGCAGTCAATTTTTGGGCCTCATGTTCTTC; CDR3aa: CASSQFLGLMFF
d_gene: -; j_gene: TRBJ1-1; abundance: -; v_gene: TRBV7-2; CDR3nt: TGTGCCAGCAGCCCGATGACAGGCAACACTGAAGCTTTCTTT; CDR3aa: CASSPMTGNTEAFF
d_gene: TRBD1; j_gene: TRBJ1-3; abundance: few; v_gene: TRBV7-9; CDR3nt: TGTGCCAGCAGCTTAAAAGACAGGGTTGGAAACACCATATATTTT; CDR3aa: CASSLKDRVGNTIYF
d_gene: -; j_gene: TRBJ2-3; abundance: few; v_gene: TRBV29-1; CDR3nt: TGCAGCGTCCGAAAACAGTACACAGATACGCAGTATTTT; CDR3aa: CSVRKQYTDTQYF
d_gene: -; j_gene: TRBJ1-2; abundance: -; v_gene: TRBV15; CDR3nt: TGTGCCACCAGCAGAGCTTTAGTATCGCAGACCTACTATGGCTACACCTTC; CDR3aa: CATSRALVSQTYYGYTF
d_gene: TRBD1; j_gene: TRBJ1-2; abundance: -; v_gene: TRBV29-1; CDR3nt: TGCAGCGTTCTACGGGACAGCTATGGCTACACCTTC; CDR3aa: CSVLRDSYGYTF
d_gene: -; j_gene: TRBJ1-1; abundance: once; v_gene: TRBV5-1; CDR3nt: TGCGCCAGCAGCTTGGAGGGGAACACTGAAGCTTTCTTT; CDR3aa: CASSLEGNTEAFF
d_gene: TRBD1; j_gene: TRBJ2-1; abundance: -; v_gene: TRBV29-1; CDR3nt: TGCAGCGTGAAACCCCCGGGGACAGGGGGCGGTTGGGGAGAGCAGTTCTTC; CDR3aa: CSVKPPGTGGGWGEQFF
d_gene: -; j_gene: TRBJ1-1; abundance: -; v_gene: TRBV7-9; CDR3nt: TGTGCCAGCAGCAGAACACAGAACACTGAAGCTTTCTTT; CDR3aa: CASSRTQNTEAFF
d_gene: -; j_gene: TRBJ1-1; abundance: few; v_gene: TRBV18; CDR3nt: TGTGCCAGCTCAACACTCGGAAGCTTCGAGAACACTGAAGCTTTCTTT; CDR3aa: CASSTLGSFENTEAFF
d_gene: TRBD1; j_gene: TRBJ2-7; abundance: few; v_gene: TRBV18; CDR3nt: TGTGCCAGCTCACCATTCGGACAGGCGACCTACGAGCAGTACTTC; CDR3aa: CASSPFGQATYEQYF
d_gene: TRBD2; j_gene: TRBJ2-1; abundance: few; v_gene: TRBV11-2; CDR3nt: TGTGCCAGCAGCTTACTAGCGGGTGGCAATGAGCAGTTCTTC; CDR3aa: CASSLLAGGNEQFF
d_gene: -; j_gene: TRBJ2-1; abundance: few; v_gene: TRBV4-1; CDR3nt: TGCGCCAGCAGCCACCTTTTCAATGAGCAGTTCTTC; CDR3aa: CASSHLFNEQFF
d_gene: -; j_gene: TRBJ1-5; abundance: -; v_gene: TRBV7-9; CDR3nt: TGTGCCAGCAGCCAGGGTGTGGGTATCAATCAGCCCCAGCATTTT; CDR3aa: CASSQGVGINQPQHF
d_gene: -; j_gene: TRBJ2-5; abundance: -; v_gene: TRBV2; CDR3nt: TGTGCCAGCAGTCCCTGGGAGACCCAGTACTTC; CDR3aa: CASSPWETQYF
d_gene: TRBD2; j_gene: TRBJ2-7; abundance: once; v_gene: TRBV2; CDR3nt: TGTGCCAGCCTATCGGGACTAGCGGACTGGCGTTACGAGCAGTACTTC; CDR3aa: CASLSGLADWRYEQYF
d_gene: -; j_gene: TRBJ1-2; abundance: -; v_gene: TRBV7-9; CDR3nt: TGTGCCAGCAGCTTAGGAAAAGGACAGAATCATGGCTACACCTTC; CDR3aa: CASSLGKGQNHGYTF
d_gene: -; j_gene: TRBJ2-7; abundance: -; v_gene: TRBV29-1; CDR3nt: TGCAGCGCCGCGGGGACCGGTTTGTCTGAGCAGTACTTC; CDR3aa: CSAAGTGLSEQYF
d_gene: -; j_gene: TRBJ2-2; abundance: -; v_gene: TRBV7-9; CDR3nt: TGTGCCAGCAGCTTAGAAGGGCCCGGGGAGCTGTTTTTT; CDR3aa: CASSLEGPGELFF